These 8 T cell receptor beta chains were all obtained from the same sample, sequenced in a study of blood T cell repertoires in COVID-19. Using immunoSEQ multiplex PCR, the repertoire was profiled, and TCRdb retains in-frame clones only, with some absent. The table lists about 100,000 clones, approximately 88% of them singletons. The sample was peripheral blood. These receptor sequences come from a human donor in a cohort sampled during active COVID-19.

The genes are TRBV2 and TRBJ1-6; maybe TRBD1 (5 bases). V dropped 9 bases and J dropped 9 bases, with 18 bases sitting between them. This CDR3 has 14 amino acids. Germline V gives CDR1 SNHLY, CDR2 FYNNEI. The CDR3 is CARNTGLVSSPLHF. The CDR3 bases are TGTGCCAGAAATACAGGTCTCGTGAGTTCACCCCTCCACTTT.

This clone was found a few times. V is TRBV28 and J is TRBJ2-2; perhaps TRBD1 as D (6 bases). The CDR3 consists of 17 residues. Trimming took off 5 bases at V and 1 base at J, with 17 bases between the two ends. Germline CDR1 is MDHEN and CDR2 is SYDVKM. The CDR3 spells CASSPSDRLMNTGELFF. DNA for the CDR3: TGTGCCAGCAGTCCCAGCGACAGGTTAATGAACACCGGGGAGCTGTTTTTT.

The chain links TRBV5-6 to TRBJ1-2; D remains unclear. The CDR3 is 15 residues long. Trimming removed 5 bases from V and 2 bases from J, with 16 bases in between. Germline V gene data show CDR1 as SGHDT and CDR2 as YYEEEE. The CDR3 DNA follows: TGTGCCAGCAGAGGCGCCGGCAGCGGGAACTATGGCTACACCTTC. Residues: CASRGAGSGNYGYTF.

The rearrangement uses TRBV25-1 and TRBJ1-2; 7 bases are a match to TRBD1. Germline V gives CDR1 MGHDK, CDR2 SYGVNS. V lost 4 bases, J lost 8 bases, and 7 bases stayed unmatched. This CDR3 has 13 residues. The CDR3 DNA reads TGTGCCAGCAGTGGTATCGACAGGGTCGGCTACACCTTC. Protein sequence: CASSGIDRVGYTF.

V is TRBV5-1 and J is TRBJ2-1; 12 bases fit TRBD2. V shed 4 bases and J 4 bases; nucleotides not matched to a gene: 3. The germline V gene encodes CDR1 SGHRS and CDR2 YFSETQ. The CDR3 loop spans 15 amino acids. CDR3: CASSQGTSGYNEQFF. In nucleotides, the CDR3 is TGCGCCAGCAGCCAGGGGACTAGCGGGTACAATGAGCAGTTCTTC.

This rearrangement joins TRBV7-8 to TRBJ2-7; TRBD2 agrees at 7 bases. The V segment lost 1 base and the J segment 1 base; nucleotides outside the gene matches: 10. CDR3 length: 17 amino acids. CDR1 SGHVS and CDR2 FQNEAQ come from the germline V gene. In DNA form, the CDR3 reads TGTGCCAGCAGCTTAGGGACTAGGAGCGAGCCGTCCTACGAGCAGTACTTC. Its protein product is CASSLGTRSEPSYEQYF. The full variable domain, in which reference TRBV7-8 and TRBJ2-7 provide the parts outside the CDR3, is GAGVSQSPRYKVAKRGQDVALRCDPISGHVSLFWYQQALGQGPEFLTYFQNEAQLDKSGLPSDRFFAERPEGSVSTLKIQRTQQEDSAVYLCASSLGTRSEPSYEQYFGPGTRLTVT.

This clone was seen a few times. Here the CDR3 reads CASSQEGVGQPQHF. In nucleotides, the CDR3 is TGTGCCAGCAGCCAAGAAGGGGTTGGGCAGCCCCAGCATTTT. The chain combines TRBV3-1 (or the pseudogene TRBV3-2) with TRBJ1-5; possible D gene TRBD1, 5 bases. The CDR3 is 14 residues long. Germline assignment: CDR1 LGHDT and CDR2 YNNKEL (reference sequence). Trimming shortened V by 0 bases and J by 7 bases, and 10 bases separated the two germline ends.

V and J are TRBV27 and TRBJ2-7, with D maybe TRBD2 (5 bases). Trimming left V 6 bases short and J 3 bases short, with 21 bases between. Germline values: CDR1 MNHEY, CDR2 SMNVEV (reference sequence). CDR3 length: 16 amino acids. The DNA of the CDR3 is TGTGCCAGCAGGCCCCGGGGTCTGAGGAACAGCTACGAGCAGTACTTC. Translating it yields CASRPRGLRNSYEQYF.